This TCR beta chain was documented in a study of patients and donors after allogeneic stem cell transplantation. Germline V CDR1 and CDR2: LGHNA, YSLEER. Trimming took 5 bases from V and 4 from J; bases not matched to a gene: 7. The CDR3 spans 15 residues. Via MiXCR, TCRdb re-called the RT-PCR reads, giving one row per CDR3 protein. The table shows about 400,000 distinct CDR3 sequences, with 16% occurring only once. Sample: blood, either unsorted or a sorted T cell fraction (not recorded which). The chain combines TRBV4-3 with TRBJ2-1; the match to TRBD1 covers 8 bases. This clonotype was sampled from a human donor who was either an allogeneic HSCT recipient or a stem cell or donor lymphocyte infusion donor (not recorded which). It is not recorded whose cells these are; they may come from a transplant donor. The CDR3 loop reads CASSYRTGPYNEQFF. The CDR3 DNA reads as TGCGCCAGCAGCTACCGGACAGGGCCTTACAATGAGCAGTTCTTC.